Shown below are 20 T cell receptor beta chains from a single sample sequenced in a study of T cells in Graves' hyperthyroidism and ophthalmopathy. The investigators amplified TCR beta CDR3 regions from RNA transcripts. The TCR CDR3 was amplified in a first-round RT-PCR using the HTBI primer set. TCRdb ran MiXCR on the multiplex PCR reads and lists one entry per CDR3 protein. The table has around 720,000 distinct CDR3 sequences, 30% to 40% seen once; the top ten hold about a third. Sequencing was performed on blood. The receptors stem from a woman aged 40 to 49 with Graves' hyperthyroidism.

This clonotype has at least ten counts. The chain combines TRBV29-1 with TRBJ1-1, with TRBD1 as a possible D gene (5 bases). This CDR3 is 14 amino acids long. Trimming left V 2 bases short and J 4 bases short, with 14 bases between. Germline V gene data show CDR1 as SQVTM and CDR2 as ANQGSEA. The CDR3 DNA reads as TGCAGCGTTGAACCCCCCCAGGGTGGCACTGAAGCTTTCTTT. Its protein is CSVEPPQGGTEAFF.

This clonotype has a count of ten or more. The rearrangement links TRBV7-2 to TRBJ1-5, with 9 bases aligning to TRBD1. The CDR3 consists of 14 residues. Per the germline V gene, CDR1 is SGHTA and CDR2 is FQGNSA. V gave up 5 bases and J gave up 6 bases; unmatched junction bases: 5. CDR3 sequence (DNA): TGTGCCAGCAGCGGGGCGACAGGGGGTCAGCCCCAGCATTTT. Residues: CASSGATGGQPQHF.

This clonotype was seen once. The chain uses TRBV24-1 and TRBJ2-7; 8 bases align to TRBD1. The CDR3 spans 12 residues. V dropped 5 bases and J dropped 6; count of bases not matched to a gene: 2. Germline-derived CDR1 and CDR2 are KGHDR and SFDVKD. The CDR3 reads CATSGTGSEQYF. As DNA, the CDR3 is TGTGCCACCAGTGGGACAGGGAGCGAGCAGTACTTC.

The chain combines TRBV7-3 with TRBJ2-2; D is possibly TRBD1 (5 bases). The CDR3 length is 13 residues. With 4 bases removed from V and 6 bases from J, the gap between germline ends came to 9 bases. Germline loops: CDR1 SGHTA, CDR2 FQGTGA. CDR3 sequence (DNA): TGTGCCAGCAGCTCCTTAGGGGCCGGGGAGCTGTTTTTT. Residues: CASSSLGAGELFF.

This clonotype was recorded many times. The J gene is TRBJ2-5, the V gene TRBV7-6; 7 bases match TRBD1. Germline CDR1 is SGHVS and CDR2 is FNYEAQ. The CDR3 spans 16 residues. V trimming: 4 bases; J trimming: 5 bases; junction bases outside the gene matches: 13. CDR3 bases: TGTGCCAGCAGCTCGCTCTCGACAGGGTCCGGGGAGACCCAGTACTTC. It translates to CASSSLSTGSGETQYF.

This clonotype occurred many times. The chain carries TRBV29-1 and TRBJ2-7; tentatively, D is TRBD1 or TRBD2 (5 bases each). The CDR3 has 12 residues. Germline V gene sequence: CDR1 SQVTM, CDR2 ANQGSEA. Trimming removed 4 bases at V and 0 bases at J, with 7 bases between. The CDR3 sequence is CSVGGNSYEQYF. CDR3 nucleotide sequence: TGCAGCGTTGGGGGGAACTCCTACGAGCAGTACTTC.

This clonotype was seen a handful of times. The V call is TRBV28, the J call TRBJ1-6; D gene uncertain. The CDR3 spans 11 residues. V gave up 6 bases and J gave up 12 bases, with 9 bases separating them. Germline lookup yields CDR1 MDHEN and CDR2 SYDVKM. The CDR3 nucleotides read TGTGCCAGCAGCCCGGGTGGACCCCTCCACTTT. It is translated as CASSPGGPLHF.

The rearrangement links TRBV4-1 to TRBJ1-2; TRBD1 agrees at 8 bases. The V gene end was trimmed by 1 base and the J gene end by 4 bases; junction bases not matched to a gene: 11. The CDR3 has 17 residues. Germline-derived CDR1 and CDR2 are MGHRA and YSYEKL. In DNA form, the CDR3 reads TGCGCCAGCAGCCAAGGCCACCTTGGGACAGGCGTCTATGGCTACACCTTC. Protein sequence: CASSQGHLGTGVYGYTF.

This clonotype appeared once. The chain carries TRBV25-1 and TRBJ2-5, with D possibly TRBD2 on 5 matching bases. V was cut by 6 bases and J by 2 bases, with 10 bases left in between. Germline-derived CDR1 and CDR2 are MGHDK and SYGVNS. The CDR3 covers 13 residues. The CDR3 here is CASSVWRQETQYF. The CDR3 bases are TGTGCCAGCAGCGTTTGGAGGCAAGAGACCCAGTACTTC.

The sample holds many counts of this clonotype. This rearrangement joins TRBV6-5 to TRBJ1-1, with a weak D call TRBD1 (5 bases). The CDR3 totals 12 residues. Trimming removed 7 bases from V and 7 bases from J, with 13 bases in between. Germline V gene lookup returns CDR1 MNHEY and CDR2 SVGAGI. In DNA form, the CDR3 reads TGTGCCAGCATCCGTCCTGGGGGTGAAGCTTTCTTT. This codes for CASIRPGGEAFF.

This clonotype was recorded at least ten times. The chain combines TRBV20-1 with TRBJ2-7; D unclear. CDR1 and CDR2 (germline): DFQATT, SNEGSKA (reference sequence). With 3 bases removed from V and 5 bases from J, the gap between germline ends came to 8 bases. The CDR3 has 11 amino acids. The CDR3: CSASPKHEQYF. The DNA of the CDR3 is TGCAGTGCTAGCCCCAAGCACGAGCAGTACTTC.

V gene TRBV9 combines with J gene TRBJ1-3; perhaps TRBD1 as D (5 bases). This CDR3 comprises 15 residues. CDR1 SGDLS and CDR2 YYNGEE come from the germline V gene. With 4 bases removed from V and 0 bases from J, the gap between germline ends came to 11 bases. The CDR3 nucleotides read TGTGCCAGCAGCTTAGGACACGTCTCTGGAAACACCATATATTTT. Translated, it gives CASSLGHVSGNTIYF.

The table lists this clonotype with many counts. The gene calls are TRBV29-1 and TRBJ1-2; 8 bases line up with TRBD1. J was trimmed by 7 bases and V by 4 bases; bases with no gene match: 8. Germline V CDR1 and CDR2: SQVTM, ANQGSEA. The CDR3 length is 13 residues. The CDR3 sequence is CSVVQVQGVGYTF. The DNA of the CDR3 is TGCAGCGTTGTACAAGTACAGGGGGTTGGCTACACCTTC. The full variable domain, in which reference TRBV29-1 and TRBJ1-2 provide the parts outside the CDR3, is SAVISQKPSRDICQRGTSLTIQCQVDSQVTMMFWYRQQPGQSLTLIATANQGSEATYESGFVIDKFPISRPNLTFSTLTVSNMSPEDSSIYLCSVVQVQGVGYTFGSGTRLTVV.

The chain joins TRBV2 to TRBJ2-7; TRBD1 matches 7 bases. The J call is in doubt because the DNA end fits TRBJ2-1 better. Looked up from germline, CDR1 is SNHLY and CDR2 is FYNNEI. This CDR3 spans 14 amino acids. CDR3 residues: CASSWDSSYNEQFF. The CDR3 nucleotides read TGTGCCAGCAGTTGGGACAGCTCCTACAATGAGCAGTTCTTC.

This sequence joins TRBV19 and TRBJ1-1; D is undetermined. Trimming removed 7 bases from V and 4 bases from J, with 16 bases in between. CDR3 length equals 14 residues. Germline values: CDR1 LNHDA, CDR2 SQIVND (reference sequence). The CDR3, as DNA: TGTGCCAGTACCCTGACCCGGGTGTCCACTGAAGCTTTCTTT. Encoded protein: CASTLTRVSTEAFF.

Ten or more counts support this clonotype. V and J are TRBV15 and TRBJ1-5; TRBD1 matches 7 bases. CDR1 is LNHNV and CDR2 is YYDKDF in the germline V gene (reference sequence). V shed 7 bases and J 4 bases; nucleotides not matched to a gene: 10. CDR3 length: 15 residues. CDR3 in DNA: TGTGCCACCACCCTTACCGGGACAGATAATCAGCCCCAGCATTTT. Translating gives CATTLTGTDNQPQHF.

The sample holds a few counts of this clonotype. V usage is TRBV7-2 and J usage is TRBJ2-2, with D possibly TRBD2 on 5 matching bases. The CDR3 covers 14 residues. Germline loops: CDR1 SGHTA, CDR2 FQGNSA. V was shortened by 2 bases and J by 4 bases, with 8 bases between the two germline ends. The DNA for the CDR3 is TGTGCCAGCAGCTTAATCCGGGGCACCGGGGAGCTGTTTTTT. Its translation is CASSLIRGTGELFF.

This clonotype was detected only a few times. J is TRBJ2-5 and V is TRBV29-1; D possibly corresponds to TRBD1 (6 bases). The V gene lost 6 bases and the J gene lost 10 bases, with 15 bases spanning the gap. CDR1 is SQVTM, CDR2 ANQGSEA, per germline. This CDR3 comprises 11 residues. The CDR3 protein is CSVGEQGIQYF. In DNA form, the CDR3 reads TGCAGCGTGGGGGAACAGGGAATCCAGTACTTC.

This clonotype was recorded many times. The genes are TRBV25-1 and TRBJ2-7; D unresolved. The CDR3 runs to 19 residues. Trimming shortened V by 5 bases and J by 0 bases, and 26 bases separated the two germline ends. In germline, CDR1 is MGHDK, CDR2 SYGVNS. The CDR3 region has the DNA TGTGCCAGCAGTCCCAACTCGCTTCGTCACCAAACGGACTCCTACGAGCAGTACTTC. Its protein product is CASSPNSLRHQTDSYEQYF.

This clonotype came up many times. The V gene is TRBV15, the J gene TRBJ1-5; D uncertain. V was pared by 0 bases and J by 7 bases, with 7 bases between. This CDR3 contains 13 residues. From germline, CDR1 is LNHNV and CDR2 YYDKDF (reference sequence). DNA for the CDR3: TGTGCCACCAGCAGAGACCTCCAACAGCCCCAGCATTTT. This sequence encodes CATSRDLQQPQHF.